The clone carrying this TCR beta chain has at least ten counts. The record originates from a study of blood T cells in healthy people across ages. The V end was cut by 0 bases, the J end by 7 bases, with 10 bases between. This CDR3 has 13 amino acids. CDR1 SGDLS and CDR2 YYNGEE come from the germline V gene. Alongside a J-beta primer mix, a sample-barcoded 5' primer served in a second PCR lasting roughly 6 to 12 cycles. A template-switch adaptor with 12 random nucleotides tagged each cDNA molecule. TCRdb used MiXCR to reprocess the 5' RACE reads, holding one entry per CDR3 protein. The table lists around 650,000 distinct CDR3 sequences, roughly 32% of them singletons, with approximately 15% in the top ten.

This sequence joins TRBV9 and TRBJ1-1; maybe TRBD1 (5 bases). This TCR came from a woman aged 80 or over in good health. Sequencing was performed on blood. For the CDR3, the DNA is TGTGCCAGCAGCGTAGGAGAAGGGGATGAAGCTTTCTTT. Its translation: CASSVGEGDEAFF.